This T cell receptor beta chain was recovered during a study of vaccination effects on CD4 cells after COVID-19 (dated by TCRdb to between 2022 and 2023). For the wider study: Two doses of either the BNT162b2 or the mRNA-1273 mRNA SARS-CoV-2 vaccine were administered to participants. SARS-CoV-2 spike-specific CD4+ TCR repertoires were compared before and after mRNA vaccination in COVID-19 convalescent patients and in infection-naive vaccine recipients. Altogether, approximately 10 COVID-19 convalescent patients and a few SARS-CoV-2-naive healthy vaccine recipients made up the full study. Cultures from other donors in the study were sequenced using the Oncomine TCR Beta short-read assay on an Illumina iSeq 100. Study-wide conclusions, independent of this receptor: Limitations of the study were the small number of convalescent patients and the absence of early post-infection timepoints. Marked clonal contraction was observed in both infection-induced and vaccine-induced clones at late post-vaccination timepoints, consistent with waning T cell responses. Among healthy vaccine recipients, nearly all vaccine-induced clones were SARS-CoV-2 mono-reactive, and only 1 of 255 was cross-reactive with common cold coronaviruses.

The method behind the library was the immunoSEQ multiplex PCR assay. DNA from the cultured, isolated CD4+ T cells was subjected to TCR beta CDR3 sequencing. In the original analysis: Non-productive TCR sequences were removed, reads were trimmed to the CDR3 region, and CDR3s of at least 7 amino acids were retained. The MANAFEST web app was used to identify antigen-specific clonotypes by comparing expansion in peptide wells with expansion in reference cultures. To be called positive, a clone needed expansion at FDR<0.05 compared with the reference and with all other wells, an odds ratio greater than 5, and a frequency greater than 0.1% in two replicate wells. Clonotypes significantly expanded in SARS-CoV-2 spike wells and in at least one common cold coronavirus spike condition were defined as cross-reactive. CDR3 similarity was assessed by Levenshtein distance using the stringdist R package, and unrooted trees were constructed with ape in R 3.6.1. TCRdb retrieved this table from immuneACCESS and kept in-frame rearrangements only. Not all clones are present; in checked studies, unresolved V genes account for under half, and no reason is known for the remainder. V, J and clone size are those of that table, while D and trimming were read from the DNA. Here the sample has some 31,000 clones; about 80% occur a single time. Of the sample, around 26% falls within the top ten clones.

Judged by its sample share, this clone qualifies as medium-sized (0.01 to 0.1%). Its antigen is currently not known. No base quality information exists; no much larger clone differs at one position. Reading the germline V gene gives CDR1 SGHAT and CDR2 FQNNGV. From the cysteine through the phenylalanine, the CDR3 covers 12 amino acids. Solely the CDR3 DNA is kept, with 36 bases framed from the first base. Trimming takes 4 bases from V and 0 bases from J, and the germline ends sit 2 bases apart. To identify antigen-specific CD4+ T cell clonotypes by their expansion, the ViraFEST assay first stimulated PBMC with viral peptide pools and then applied TCR sequencing. After about 10 days of culture, CD4+ T cells were isolated with the EasySep CD4+ T cell isolation kit. Healthy vaccine recipients had no prior SARS-CoV-2 infection, confirmed by negative nucleocapsid antibodies before and after vaccination. Each well held 2 million to 2.5 million PBMC cultured in IMDM containing approximately 5.3% human AB serum, 9 to 10 IU/ml IL-2 and gentamicin, along with about 9.5 ug/ml peptides. On days 3 and 7, half of the culture medium was replaced with fresh IL-2-containing medium. Unless otherwise noted, each peptide stimulation condition was cultured in triplicate wells. PBMC were separated from whole blood using Ficoll-Paque Plus gradient centrifugation and were then either cryopreserved at -140C or used fresh. The overlapping peptide pools covered the spike proteins of SARS-CoV-2 as well as those of the common cold coronaviruses HCoV-NL63, HCoV-OC43 and HCoV-229E. The QIAamp micro DNA kit was used to extract genomic DNA from the cultured CD4+ T cells.

This sequence uses TRBV11-2 and TRBJ2-3; no confident D gene assignment can be made. The TCR originated in a human donor who received a COVID-19 vaccine. Sequencing was performed on CD4+ T cells from PBMCs cultured with HCoV-OC43 spike peptides, taken before COVID-19 vaccination. Explained via the paper, the cell subset or site label denotes: HCoV-OC43 spike overlapping peptide pool stimulation. The nucleotide sequence reads as follows: TGTGCCAGCAGCTCTAGCACAGATACGCAGTATTTT. Its product reads: CASSSSTDTQYF.